The entry that follows covers one T cell receptor beta chain sequence. Its target is unknown. The data were taken from a study of cytomegalovirus exposure and HLA in healthy donors. Germline V CDR1 and CDR2: SGHRS, YFSETQ. The V segment lost 4 bases and the J segment 0 bases; nucleotides outside the gene matches: 11. This CDR3 contains 19 residues. Study observations and caveats: It was 164 TCR beta chains that were listed as cytomegalovirus-associated. Per published reports, the classifier diagnosed cytomegalovirus status with high specificity and sensitivity.

TCRdb's copy holds only in-frame clones and misses some; the assay was immunoSEQ multiplex PCR. The sample includes under 150,000 clones, 70% to 90% of them seen just once. The study drew the donors from its roughly 110-subject validation cohort, separate from the approximately 700-subject first cohort. The sequence derives from a woman aged 25 to 39 in good health and CMV-seronegative. Sequencing input: PBMCs. The chain uses TRBV5-1 and TRBJ2-1; 12 bases match TRBD2. The CDR3 loop is CASSTGRTSGASSYNEQFF. CDR3 bases: TGCGCCAGCAGCACGGGCCGGACTAGCGGGGCGAGCTCCTACAATGAGCAGTTCTTC. Variable domain in full (rest from reference TRBV5-1 and TRBJ2-1): KAGVTQTPRYLIKTRGQQVTLSCSPISGHRSVSWYQQTPGQGLQFLFEYFSETQRNKGNFPGRFSGRQFSNSRSEMNVSTLELGDSALYLCASSTGRTSGASSYNEQFFGPGTRLTVL.